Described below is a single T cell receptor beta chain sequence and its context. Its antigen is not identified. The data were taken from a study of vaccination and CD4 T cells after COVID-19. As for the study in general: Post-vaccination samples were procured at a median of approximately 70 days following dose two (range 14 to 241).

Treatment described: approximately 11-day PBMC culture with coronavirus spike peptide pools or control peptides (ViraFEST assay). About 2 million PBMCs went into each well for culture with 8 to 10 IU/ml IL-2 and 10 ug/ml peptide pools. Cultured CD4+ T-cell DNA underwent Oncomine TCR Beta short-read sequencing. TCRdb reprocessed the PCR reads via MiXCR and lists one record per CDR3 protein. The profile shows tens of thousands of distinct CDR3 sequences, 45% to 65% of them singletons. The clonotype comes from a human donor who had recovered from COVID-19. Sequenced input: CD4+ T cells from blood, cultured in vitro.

CDR3 loop: CASRDRARNTIYF. The DNA for the CDR3 is TGTGCCAGCAGGGACAGGGCTCGAAACACCATATATTTT. The chain recombines TRBV6-4 with TRBJ1-3, with 8 bases that match TRBD1. This CDR3 is 13 amino acids long. V shed 6 bases, J shed 5 bases, and the junction held 3 bases outside the gene matches. Per germline, CDR1 MRHNA and CDR2 SNTAGT.